The present entry profiles one T cell receptor beta chain with its context. This sample stems from a study of control samples from healthy donors and cancer patients. V was pared by 3 bases and J by 0 bases, with 7 bases between. CDR1 and CDR2 from the germline V gene are SGHRS and YFSETQ. The CDR3 sequence is 14 residues long. The assay was immunoSEQ multiplex PCR, and TCRdb's table has in-frame clones only and misses some. The sample carries about 26,000 clones, 82% recorded once. The sample consisted of PBMCs. The clonotype originates from a man aged 55 to 70 with colorectal cancer. V usage is TRBV5-1 and J usage is TRBJ1-3; D is undetermined. The CDR3 region has the DNA TGCGCCAGCAGCTCGGGTAGCTCTGGAAACACCATATATTTT. Protein: CASSSGSSGNTIYF.